A selection of T cell receptor beta chains follows, all from one sample in a study of monozygotic twins with inflammatory bowel disease. TCRdb re-called the 5' RACE reads and catalogs CDR3 proteins one per entry, DNA excluded. The table lists around 150,000 distinct CDR3 sequences. The material sequenced was blood. The origin of the receptors is a human donor with ulcerative colitis or Crohn's disease, or a healthy co-twin of an affected twin (not recorded which). Both conserved end residues are part of each CDR3. Fields, in order: CDR3 length, V gene, J gene, CDR3 protein.

16,TRBV5-5,TRBJ2-1,CASSPPWAGRLNEQFF
19,TRBV20-1,TRBJ2-5,CSARDRRLAGAVDQETQYF
14,TRBV12-3/TRBV12-4,TRBJ2-4,CASSEWGRKNIQYF
15,TRBV5-1,TRBJ2-7,CASSLGQGRNYEQYF
14,TRBV2,TRBJ2-1,CASIPASSYNEQFF
15,TRBV12-3/TRBV12-4,TRBJ2-3,CASSPGTSGSYTQYF
14,TRBV20-1,TRBJ2-5,CSASDRGQAETQYF
14,TRBV11-2,TRBJ1-6,CASSPRGHNSPLHF
13,TRBV20-1,TRBJ2-1,CSVTYTSYNEQFF
13,TRBV20-1,TRBJ1-5,CSVHQGAGQPQHF
17,TRBV7-9,TRBJ2-1,CASSPGLAGGHGNEQFF
14,TRBV9,TRBJ2-7,CASSVGTGAYEQYF
13,TRBV28,TRBJ1-6,CASKDNYNSPLHF
14,TRBV29-1,TRBJ2-7,CSVAPDARGYEQYF
15,TRBV20-1,TRBJ2-3,CSAPPGGGLTDTQYF
16,TRBV5-1,TRBJ2-5,CASSRMTSGGEETQYF
15,TRBV21-1,TRBJ2-3,CASMLQSSETDTQYF